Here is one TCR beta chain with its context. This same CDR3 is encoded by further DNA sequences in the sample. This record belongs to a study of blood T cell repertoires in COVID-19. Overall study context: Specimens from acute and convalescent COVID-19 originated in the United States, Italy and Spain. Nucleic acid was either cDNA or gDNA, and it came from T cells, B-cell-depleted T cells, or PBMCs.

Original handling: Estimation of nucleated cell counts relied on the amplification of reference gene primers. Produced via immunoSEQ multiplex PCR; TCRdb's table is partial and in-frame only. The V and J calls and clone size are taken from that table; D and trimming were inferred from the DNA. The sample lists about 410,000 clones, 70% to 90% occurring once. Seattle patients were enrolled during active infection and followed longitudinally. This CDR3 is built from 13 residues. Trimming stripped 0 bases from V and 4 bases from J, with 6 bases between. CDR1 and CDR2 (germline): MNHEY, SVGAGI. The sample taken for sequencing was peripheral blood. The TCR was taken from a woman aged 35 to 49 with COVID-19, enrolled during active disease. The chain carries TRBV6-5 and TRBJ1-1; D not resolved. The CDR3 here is CASSYSTGTEAFF. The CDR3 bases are TGTGCCAGCAGTTACTCGACGGGCACTGAAGCTTTCTTT.